A single sample is the source of the 25 T cell receptor beta chains below, sequenced in a study of blood T cell repertoires in COVID-19. Data came from immunoSEQ multiplex PCR; TCRdb stores just in-frame clones and leaves some out. The sample consists of about 220,000 clones, around four fifths of them appearing once. Sequenced material: PBMCs or T cells enriched from blood (not recorded which). All receptors come from a man in his forties or fifties who had recovered from COVID-19.

V usage is TRBV12-3 or TRBV12-4 and J usage is TRBJ1-2; D is possibly TRBD1 (6 bases). Trimming cost V 5 bases and J 8 bases, with 15 bases left between them. The CDR3 has 13 amino acids. The CDR3 loop reads CASSPPGVGGYTF. CDR3 nucleotides: TGTGCCAGCAGTCCCCCAGGGGTTGGGGGCTACACCTTC.

CDR3 loop: CAILGASGNEQFF. CDR3 bases: TGTGCCATCCTGGGAGCGAGTGGCAATGAGCAGTTCTTC. The rearrangement uses TRBV10-3 and TRBJ2-1, with a possible D match to TRBD2 (5 bases). The CDR3 is 13 amino acids. The V gene lost 8 bases and the J gene lost 6 bases, with 14 bases spanning the gap. The germline V gene encodes CDR1 ENHRY and CDR2 SYGVKD.

This clone was picked up a small number of times. The rearrangement uses TRBV7-6 and TRBJ2-1, with D possibly TRBD2 on 6 matching bases. Germline V gene data show CDR1 as SGHVS and CDR2 as FNYEAQ. The V end lost 0 bases, the J end lost 0 bases, and 6 bases lay between the germline ends. The CDR3 runs to 15 residues. The CDR3 bases are TGTGCCAGCAGCTTAGCGGGACTCTCCTACAATGAGCAGTTCTTC. Translation: CASSLAGLSYNEQFF.

This clone was counted a single time. The gene calls are TRBV2 and TRBJ2-5; 16 bases match TRBD2. J lost 5 bases, V lost 6 bases, and 15 bases had no gene match. CDR1 and CDR2 from the germline V gene are SNHLY and FYNNEI. This CDR3 contains 19 residues. The DNA for the CDR3 is TGTGCCAGCAGGGGGACGACCGGGACTAGCGGGAGGGCCTGGGAGACCCAGTACTTC. Protein sequence: CASRGTTGTSGRAWETQYF. Full variable domain (rest looked up from reference TRBV2 and TRBJ2-5): EPEVTQTPSHQVTQMGQEVILRCVPISNHLYFYWYRQILGQKVEFLVSFYNNEISEKSEIFDDQFSVERPDGSNFTLKIRSTKLEDSAMYFCASRGTTGTSGRAWETQYFGPGTRLLVL.

The chain is built from TRBV19 and TRBJ1-3; D is undetermined. CDR3 size: 12 residues. CDR1 and CDR2 from the germline V gene are LNHDA and SQIVND (reference sequence). V was clipped by 4 bases and J by 2 bases, with 3 bases between them. CDR3 sequence (DNA): TGTGCCAGTAGTACTCCTGGAAACACCATATATTTT. It codes for CASSTPGNTIYF.

This clone appeared a few times. The gene calls are TRBV10-3 and TRBJ1-5; TRBD1 matches 10 bases. The CDR3 runs 12 residues. Germline lookup yields CDR1 ENHRY and CDR2 SYGVKD. V shed 10 bases, J shed 5 bases, and the junction held 2 bases outside the gene matches. CDR3 nucleotide sequence: TGTGCCACTGGGACAGGGGATCAGCCCCAGCATTTT. Amino acids: CATGTGDQPQHF.

As to this clone: Other DNA sequences within the sample encode an identical CDR3. This chain joins TRBV7-9 and TRBJ1-1; 7 nucleotides line up with TRBD1. The germline gives CDR1 SEHNR, CDR2 FQNEAQ (reference sequence). J was trimmed by 2 bases and V by 5 bases; bases with no gene match: 5. The CDR3 covers 14 residues. The CDR3 is CASSPNRGNTEAFF. CDR3 bases: TGTGCCAGCAGCCCGAACAGGGGAAACACTGAAGCTTTCTTT. The whole variable domain, remainder taken from reference TRBV7-9 and TRBJ1-1, is DTGVSQNPRHKITKRGQNVTFRCDPISEHNRLYWYRQTLGQGPEFLTYFQNEAQLEKSRLLSDRFSAERPKGSFSTLEIQRTEQGDSAMYLCASSPNRGNTEAFFGQGTRLTVV.

V usage is TRBV27 and J usage is TRBJ2-7; 7 bases are shared with TRBD1. Germline V gene sequence: CDR1 MNHEY, CDR2 SMNVEV (reference sequence). This CDR3 spans 14 amino acids. Germline trimming cut 11 bases from V and 3 bases from J; bases unmatched to any gene: 13. CDR3 bases: TGTGCCGGCCATCCTCGGACAGGCCACTACGAGCAGTACTTC. Its protein is CAGHPRTGHYEQYF.

The genes are TRBV7-2 and TRBJ2-1, with 10 bases identical to TRBD1. This CDR3 is 15 amino acids long. Germline V CDR1 and CDR2: SGHTA, FQGNSA. After removal of 3 bases from V and 7 bases from J, the junction contained 6 bases not matched to a gene. The CDR3 DNA reads TGTGCCAGCAGCTTGGGGACAGGGGTCCAGAATGAGCAGTTCTTC. This translates into CASSLGTGVQNEQFF. The full variable domain, its missing parts supplied by reference TRBV7-2 and TRBJ2-1, is GAGVSQSPSNKVTEKGKDVELRCDPISGHTALYWYRQSLGQGLEFLIYFQGNSAPDKSGLPSDRFSAERTGGSVSTLTIQRTQQEDSAVYLCASSLGTGVQNEQFFGPGTRLTVL.

V is TRBV6-5 and J is TRBJ1-2, with TRBD1 as a possible D gene (6 bases). This CDR3 has 14 residues. Trimming shortened V by 4 bases and J by 6 bases, and 15 bases separated the two germline ends. Germline CDR1 and CDR2: MNHEY and SVGAGI. The CDR3 loop reads CASSSHQGTDGYTF. The CDR3 DNA is TGTGCCAGCAGTTCCCACCAGGGGACCGATGGCTACACCTTC.

The V and J genes are TRBV4-1 and TRBJ1-4; D is ambiguous. The germline V gene has CDR1 MGHRA and CDR2 YSYEKL. The CDR3 length is 15 residues. The ends were cut back, 1 base at V and 5 bases at J, with 11 bases in the middle. The DNA of the CDR3 is TGCGCCAGCAGCCAAGGAGCAGGCGGGAATGAAAAACTGTTTTTT. Its translation: CASSQGAGGNEKLFF.

The rearrangement uses TRBV5-1 and TRBJ1-4; TRBD1 is a possible D gene (5 bases). Per germline, CDR1 SGHRS and CDR2 YFSETQ. Trimming stripped 0 bases from V and 2 bases from J, with 14 bases between. The CDR3 loop spans 17 amino acids. CDR3 nucleotides: TGCGCCAGCAGCTTGGCCAGGGCATCAGAGACTAATGAAAAACTGTTTTTT. This encodes CASSLARASETNEKLFF.

The V and J genes are TRBV3-1 (or the pseudogene TRBV3-2) and TRBJ1-2; D is unclear. The V gene lost 2 bases and the J gene lost 7 bases, with 8 bases spanning the gap. The CDR3 runs 12 residues. Germline CDR1 reads LGHDT; CDR2 reads YNNKEL (reference sequence). This CDR3 is CASSQRSGGYTF. CDR3 nucleotide sequence: TGTGCCAGCAGCCAACGGTCGGGTGGCTACACCTTC.

V usage is TRBV30 and J usage is TRBJ2-1; 12 positions agree with TRBD2. The ends lost 4 bases at V and 5 bases at J; junction bases unmatched: 9. Germline V gene lookup returns CDR1 GTSNPN and CDR2 SVGIG (reference sequence). The CDR3 runs 16 residues. The CDR3 nucleotides are TGTGCCTGGACAGGACTAGCGGGATCTTTAAACAATGAGCAGTTCTTC. Protein sequence: CAWTGLAGSLNNEQFF.

CDR3 region: CSAAVPQGNQPQHF. The CDR3 region has the DNA TGCAGCGCCGCGGTCCCACAGGGTAATCAGCCCCAGCATTTT. The chain has TRBV29-1 and TRBJ1-5; TRBD1 might be the D (6 bases). This CDR3 is 14 amino acids long. Trimming took off 7 bases at V and 4 bases at J, with 17 bases between the two ends. Germline values: CDR1 SQVTM, CDR2 ANQGSEA.

The chain has TRBV10-3 and TRBJ2-7; D may be TRBD1 (5 bases). Germline V lookup: CDR1 ENHRY, CDR2 SYGVKD. V was cut by 0 bases and J by 5 bases, with 11 bases left in between. This CDR3 region has 14 residues. CDR3 amino acids: CAISESLTGNEQYF. The CDR3 DNA reads as TGTGCCATCAGTGAGTCTTTAACAGGAAACGAGCAGTACTTC.

The V and J genes are TRBV19 and TRBJ2-1, with 10 positions matching TRBD2. Germline CDR1 LNHDA, CDR2 SQIVND (reference sequence). This CDR3 has 16 residues. J lost 2 bases, V lost 1 base, and 2 bases had no gene match. Here the CDR3 reads CASSIAGLAPYNEQFF. CDR3 sequence (DNA): TGTGCCAGTAGTATAGCGGGACTAGCGCCCTACAATGAGCAGTTCTTC.

This rearrangement joins TRBV7-7 to TRBJ1-3, with D unclear. The germline gives CDR1 SSHAT, CDR2 FNYEAQ (reference sequence). V lost 5 bases, J lost 0 bases, and 11 bases lay in between. The CDR3 is 15 amino acids. DNA for the CDR3: TGTGCCAGCAGCCCCTCGCGAGGCTCTGGAAACACCATATATTTT. Translation: CASSPSRGSGNTIYF.

J is TRBJ1-2 and V is TRBV5-1, with 11 bases that match TRBD1. After removal of 3 bases from V and 7 bases from J, the junction contained 8 bases not matched to a gene. CDR1 and CDR2 (germline): SGHRS, YFSETQ. The CDR3 extends over 15 amino acids. The CDR3 reads CASSSGTGGWSGYTF. CDR3 DNA: TGCGCCAGCAGCTCTGGGACAGGGGGATGGAGTGGCTACACCTTC.

Only a few counts were recorded for this clone. The chain combines TRBV11-2 with TRBJ1-4; D is possibly TRBD1 (5 bases). This CDR3 is 16 amino acids long. The ends were cut back, 5 bases at V and 8 bases at J, with 21 bases in the middle. Germline CDR1 reads SGHAT; CDR2 reads FQNNGV. The CDR3 loop is CASSAMLGRREEKLFF. CDR3 nucleotides: TGTGCCAGCAGCGCAATGCTGGGGCGGCGGGAAGAAAAACTGTTTTTT.

This clone occurred a few times. The rearrangement joins TRBV30 to TRBJ1-3; no clear D. The germline V and J ends were trimmed by 0 bases and 4 bases, with 13 bases remaining between them. Looked up from germline, CDR1 is GTSNPN and CDR2 is SVGIG (reference sequence). This CDR3 has 15 amino acids. The CDR3 here is CAWSVPRGLGNTIYF. The CDR3, as DNA: TGTGCCTGGAGTGTTCCCCGGGGATTGGGAAACACCATATATTTT.

This clone is a singleton in its sample. This sequence joins TRBV23-1 and TRBJ1-1; TRBD1 agrees at 7 bases. TRBV23-1 is an ORF, with its function uncertain. The CDR3 length is 18 residues. With V trimmed by 2 bases and J by 0 bases, 12 bases remained unmatched. The CDR3 region has the DNA TGCGCCAGCAGTCAACCCCAAGGGGGCCTTTTAATGAACACTGAAGCTTTCTTT. Translation: CASSQPQGGLLMNTEAFF.

The chain has TRBV5-1 and TRBJ2-7; 12 nucleotides align to TRBD1. This CDR3 is 15 amino acids long. Per the germline V gene, CDR1 is SGHRS and CDR2 is YFSETQ. Unmatched junction bases numbered 2, after V lost 3 bases and J lost 1 base. Here the CDR3 DNA reads TGCGCCAGCAGCTCGGGACAGGGGGCTTCCTACGAGCAGTACTTC. It is translated as CASSSGQGASYEQYF.

The chain employs TRBV28 and TRBJ1-1; D is possibly TRBD1 (5 bases). V lost 8 bases, J lost 4 bases, and 17 bases lay in between. CDR1 is MDHEN and CDR2 is SYDVKM in the germline V gene. The CDR3 length is 14 residues. For the CDR3, the DNA is TGTGCCAGCCCGGCGGCGGGGGTGGCCACTGAAGCTTTCTTT. It is translated as CASPAAGVATEAFF.

The chain uses TRBV2 and TRBJ1-2; the match to TRBD1 covers 10 bases. Germline CDR1 and CDR2: SNHLY and FYNNEI. The CDR3 loop spans 15 amino acids. The J segment lost 4 bases and the V segment lost 10 bases, leaving 12 bases of the junction unmatched. The CDR3 sequence is CATVPGQGKGYGYTF. DNA of the CDR3: TGTGCCACCGTCCCGGGACAGGGGAAAGGCTATGGCTACACCTTC.